This TCR beta chain was sequenced during a study of cytomegalovirus exposure and HLA in healthy donors. Regarding the study as a whole: In all likelihood, a cluster of highly shared sequence variants was a sequencing artifact. For presence/absence analyses, sequencing depth was assumed to be roughly uniform across donors.

Concerning this clone: As yet, its antigen is unknown.

13 Jbeta primers and 60 Vbeta primers were used for the PCR. Profiling relied on immunoSEQ multiplex PCR, and the TCRdb table lists in-frame clones only, not all of them. In the table there are approximately 130,000 clones, roughly three quarters of which are singletons. The CDR3 totals 12 residues. Germline assignment: CDR1 MNHEY and CDR2 SMNVEV (reference sequence). V was pared by 8 bases and J by 0 bases, with 7 bases between. Sequenced: PBMCs. The receptor comes from a male donor in good health and CMV-seronegative. This chain links TRBV27 with TRBJ1-2, with TRBD1 as a possible D gene (6 bases). CDR3: CASGQSNYGYTF. The CDR3 DNA follows: TGTGCCAGCGGACAGTCTAACTATGGCTACACCTTC.